This record covers a single T cell receptor beta chain. Vbeta (60) and Jbeta (13) primers were used in the PCR. Sequenced by immunoSEQ multiplex PCR; TCRdb stores in-frame clones only, minus some. The data contain about 110,000 clones, 69% of them singletons. The CDR3 is made up of 12 amino acids. Deletions cut 7 bases from V and 3 bases from J, with 8 bases between. From germline, CDR1 is SGHAT and CDR2 FQNNGV. This record belongs to a study of cytomegalovirus exposure and HLA in healthy donors. The source material was PBMCs. The chain recombines TRBV11-2 with TRBJ2-3, with D perhaps matching TRBD2 (5 bases). The receptor was derived from a woman aged 70-85 years in good health and CMV-seropositive. CDR3 sequence: CASTGLTDTQYF. The CDR3, as DNA: TGTGCCAGCACCGGACTTACAGATACGCAGTATTTT. The full variable domain, completed using reference TRBV11-2 and TRBJ2-3, is EAGVAQSPRYKIIEKRQSVAFWCNPISGHATLYWYQQILGQGPKLLIQFQNNGVVDDSQLPKDRFSAERLKGVDSTLKIQPAKLEDSAVYLCASTGLTDTQYFGPGTRLTVL.